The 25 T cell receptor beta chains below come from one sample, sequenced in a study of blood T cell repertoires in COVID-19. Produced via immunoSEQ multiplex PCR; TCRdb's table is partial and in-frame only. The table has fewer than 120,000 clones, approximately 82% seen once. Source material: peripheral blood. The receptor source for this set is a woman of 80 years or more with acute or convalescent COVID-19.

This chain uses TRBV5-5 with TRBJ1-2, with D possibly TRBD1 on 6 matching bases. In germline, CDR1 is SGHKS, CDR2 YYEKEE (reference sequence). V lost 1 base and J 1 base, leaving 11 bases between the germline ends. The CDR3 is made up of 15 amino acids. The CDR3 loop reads CASSLSTGINYGYTF. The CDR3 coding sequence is TGTGCCAGCAGCTTGAGTACAGGGATTAACTATGGCTACACCTTC.

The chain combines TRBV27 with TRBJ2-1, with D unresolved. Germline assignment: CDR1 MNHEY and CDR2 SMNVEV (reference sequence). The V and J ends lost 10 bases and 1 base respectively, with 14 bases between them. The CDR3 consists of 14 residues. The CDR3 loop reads CATKTGRSYNEQFF. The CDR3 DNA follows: TGTGCCACAAAGACGGGTAGGTCCTACAATGAGCAGTTCTTC.

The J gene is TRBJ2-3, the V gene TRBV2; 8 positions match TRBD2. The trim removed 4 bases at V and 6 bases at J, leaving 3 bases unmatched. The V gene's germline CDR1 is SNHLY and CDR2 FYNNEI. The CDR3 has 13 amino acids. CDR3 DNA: TGTGCCAGCAGTGTAGCGGGGCAGGATACGCAGTATTTT. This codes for CASSVAGQDTQYF.

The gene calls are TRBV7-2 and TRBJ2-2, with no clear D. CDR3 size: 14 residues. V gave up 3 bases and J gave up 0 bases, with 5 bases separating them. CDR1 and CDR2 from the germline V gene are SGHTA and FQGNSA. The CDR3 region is CASSLQTNTGELFF. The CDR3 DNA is TGTGCCAGCAGCTTGCAGACGAACACCGGGGAGCTGTTTTTT.

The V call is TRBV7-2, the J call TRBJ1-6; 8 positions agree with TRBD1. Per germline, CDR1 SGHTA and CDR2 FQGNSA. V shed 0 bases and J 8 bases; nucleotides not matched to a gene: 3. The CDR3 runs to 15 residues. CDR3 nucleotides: TGTGCCAGCAGCTTAGCGCAGGGGGCTTATTCACCCCTCCACTTT. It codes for CASSLAQGAYSPLHF.

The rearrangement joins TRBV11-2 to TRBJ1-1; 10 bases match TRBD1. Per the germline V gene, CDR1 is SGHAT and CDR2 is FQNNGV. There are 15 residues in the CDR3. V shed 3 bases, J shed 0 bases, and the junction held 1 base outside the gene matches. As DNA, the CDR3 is TGTGCCAGCAGCTTGGACAGGGGGATGAACACTGAAGCTTTCTTT. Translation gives CASSLDRGMNTEAFF.

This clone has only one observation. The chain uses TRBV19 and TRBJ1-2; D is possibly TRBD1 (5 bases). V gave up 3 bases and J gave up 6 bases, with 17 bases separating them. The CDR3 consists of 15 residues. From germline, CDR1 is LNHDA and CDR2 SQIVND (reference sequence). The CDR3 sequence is CASSIAGRPSDGYTF. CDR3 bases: TGTGCCAGTAGTATTGCGGGACGGCCCTCGGATGGCTACACCTTC.

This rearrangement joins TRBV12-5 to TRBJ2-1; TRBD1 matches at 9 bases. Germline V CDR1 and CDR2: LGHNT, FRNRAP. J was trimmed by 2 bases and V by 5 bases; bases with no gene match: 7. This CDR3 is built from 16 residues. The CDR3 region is CASGAQTGGAYNEQFF. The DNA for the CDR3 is TGTGCTAGTGGTGCCCAAACAGGGGGCGCCTACAATGAGCAGTTCTTC. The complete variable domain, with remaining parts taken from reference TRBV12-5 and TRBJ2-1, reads DARVTQTPRHKVTEMGQEVTMRCQPILGHNTVFWYRQTMMQGLELLAYFRNRAPLDDSGMPKDRFSAEMPDATLATLKIQPSEPRDSAVYFCASGAQTGGAYNEQFFGPGTRLTVL.

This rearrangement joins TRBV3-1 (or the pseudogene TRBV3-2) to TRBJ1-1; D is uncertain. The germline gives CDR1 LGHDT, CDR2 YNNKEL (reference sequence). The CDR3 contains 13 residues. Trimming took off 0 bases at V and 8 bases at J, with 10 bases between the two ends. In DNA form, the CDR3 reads TGTGCCAGCAGCCAAGATCGCACACTAGAAGCTTTCTTT. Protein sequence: CASSQDRTLEAFF.

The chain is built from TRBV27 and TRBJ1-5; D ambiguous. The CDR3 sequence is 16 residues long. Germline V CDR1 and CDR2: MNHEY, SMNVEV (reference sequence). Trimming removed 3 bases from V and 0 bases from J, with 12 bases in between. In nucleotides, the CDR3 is TGTGCCAGCAGTTTGAAAGCGGGGTATAGCAATCAGCCCCAGCATTTT. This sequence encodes CASSLKAGYSNQPQHF.

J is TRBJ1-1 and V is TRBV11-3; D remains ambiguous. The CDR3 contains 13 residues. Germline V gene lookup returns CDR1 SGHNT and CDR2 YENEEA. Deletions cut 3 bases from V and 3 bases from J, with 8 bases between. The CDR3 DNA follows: TGTGCCAGCAGCTTCGAGAGAGACACTGAAGCTTTCTTT. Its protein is CASSFERDTEAFF.

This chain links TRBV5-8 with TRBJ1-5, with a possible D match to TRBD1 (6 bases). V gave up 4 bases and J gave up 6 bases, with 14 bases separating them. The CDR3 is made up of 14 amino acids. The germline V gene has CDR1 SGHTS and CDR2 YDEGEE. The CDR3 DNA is TGTGCCAGCAGCCCTATACAGGGTTTTCAGCCCCAGCATTTT. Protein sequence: CASSPIQGFQPQHF.

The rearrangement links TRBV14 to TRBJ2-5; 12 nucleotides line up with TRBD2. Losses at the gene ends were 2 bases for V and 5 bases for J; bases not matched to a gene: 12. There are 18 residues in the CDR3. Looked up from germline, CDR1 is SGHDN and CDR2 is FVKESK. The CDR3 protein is CASSQPWGLAGGTETQYF. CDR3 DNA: TGTGCCAGCAGCCAACCCTGGGGACTAGCGGGCGGCACGGAGACCCAGTACTTC.

The CDR3 DNA follows: TGTGCCAGCAGGTCCGACAGGTCCCAGTACTTC. It codes for CASRSDRSQYF. The rearrangement links TRBV28 to TRBJ2-5, with D tentatively TRBD1 (6 bases). The germline CDR1 and CDR2 sequences are MDHEN and SYDVKM. This CDR3 spans 11 amino acids. Trimming took off 6 bases at V and 9 bases at J, with 11 bases between the two ends.

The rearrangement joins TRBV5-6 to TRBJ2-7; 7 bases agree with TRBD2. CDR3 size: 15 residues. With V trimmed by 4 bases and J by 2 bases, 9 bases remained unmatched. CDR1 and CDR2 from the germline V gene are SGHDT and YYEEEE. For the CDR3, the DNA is TGTGCCAGCAGCCCTTATGGGACTACAACCTACGAGCAGTACTTC. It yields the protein CASSPYGTTTYEQYF. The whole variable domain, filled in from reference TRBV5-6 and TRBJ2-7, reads DAGVTQSPTHLIKTRGQQVTLRCSPKSGHDTVSWYQQALGQGPQFIFQYYEEEERQRGNFPDRFSGHQFPNYSSELNVNALLLGDSALYLCASSPYGTTTYEQYFGPGTRLTVT.

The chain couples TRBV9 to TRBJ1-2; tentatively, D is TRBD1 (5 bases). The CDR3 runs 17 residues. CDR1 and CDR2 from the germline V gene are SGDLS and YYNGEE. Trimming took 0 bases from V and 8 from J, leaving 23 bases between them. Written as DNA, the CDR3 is TGTGCCAGCAGCGTAGGCCACAGCTCCACGGAGGGGATAGGCTACACCTTC. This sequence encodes CASSVGHSSTEGIGYTF.

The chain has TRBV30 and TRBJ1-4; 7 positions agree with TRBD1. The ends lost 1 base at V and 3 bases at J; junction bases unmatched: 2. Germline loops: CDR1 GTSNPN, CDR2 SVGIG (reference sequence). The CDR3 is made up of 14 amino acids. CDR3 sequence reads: CAWSDGTANEKLFF. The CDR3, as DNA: TGTGCCTGGAGTGATGGGACAGCTAATGAAAAACTGTTTTTT.

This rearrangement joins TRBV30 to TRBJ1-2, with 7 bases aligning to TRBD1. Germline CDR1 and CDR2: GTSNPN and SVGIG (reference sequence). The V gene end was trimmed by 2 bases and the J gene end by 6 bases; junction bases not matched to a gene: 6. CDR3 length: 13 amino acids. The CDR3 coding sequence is TGTGCCTGGAGTAGGGGGCGCGAAGATGGCTACACCTTC. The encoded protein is CAWSRGREDGYTF.

The CDR3 DNA sequence: TGTGCCAGCAGCCGCGGCCGAAATCCCTACGAGCAGTACTTC. Protein: CASSRGRNPYEQYF. V and J are TRBV5-6 and TRBJ2-7; D unresolved. There are 14 residues in the CDR3. The germline CDR1 and CDR2 sequences are SGHDT and YYEEEE. V lost 4 bases and J lost 2, with 13 bases in between.

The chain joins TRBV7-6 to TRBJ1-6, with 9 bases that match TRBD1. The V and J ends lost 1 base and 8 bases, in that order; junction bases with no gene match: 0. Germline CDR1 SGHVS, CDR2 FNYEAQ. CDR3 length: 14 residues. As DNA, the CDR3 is TGTGCCAGCAGCTTAGGGACAGGGGATTCACCCCTCCACTTT. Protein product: CASSLGTGDSPLHF.

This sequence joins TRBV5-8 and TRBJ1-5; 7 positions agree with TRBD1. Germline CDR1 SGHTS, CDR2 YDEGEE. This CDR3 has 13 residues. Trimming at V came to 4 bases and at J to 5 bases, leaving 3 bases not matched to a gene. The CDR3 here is CASSSTGDQPQHF. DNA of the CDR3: TGTGCCAGCAGCAGTACAGGGGATCAGCCCCAGCATTTT.

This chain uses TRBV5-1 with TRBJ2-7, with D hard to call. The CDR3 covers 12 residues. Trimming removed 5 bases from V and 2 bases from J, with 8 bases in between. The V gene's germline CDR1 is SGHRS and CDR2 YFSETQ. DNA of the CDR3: TGCGCCAGCAGTCGCGGAACCTACGAGCAGTACTTC. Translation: CASSRGTYEQYF.

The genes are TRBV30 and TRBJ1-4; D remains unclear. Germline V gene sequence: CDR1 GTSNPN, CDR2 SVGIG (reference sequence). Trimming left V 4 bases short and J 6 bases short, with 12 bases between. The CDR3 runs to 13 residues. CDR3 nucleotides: TGTGCCTGGAATCTTGGCCAGGATGAAAAACTGTTTTTT. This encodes CAWNLGQDEKLFF. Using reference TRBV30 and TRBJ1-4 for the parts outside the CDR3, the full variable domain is SQTIHQWPATLVQPVGSPLSLECTVEGTSNPNLYWYRQAAGRGLQLLFYSVGIGQISSEVPQNLSASRPQDRQFILSSKKLLLSDSGFYLCAWNLGQDEKLFFGSGTQLSVL.

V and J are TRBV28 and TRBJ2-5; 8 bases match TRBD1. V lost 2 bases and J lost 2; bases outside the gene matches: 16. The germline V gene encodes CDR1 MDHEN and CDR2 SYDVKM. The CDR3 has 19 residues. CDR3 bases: TGTGCCAGCAGTTTACTTTATCGGCGAGACAGGGGCGAACAAGAGACCCAGTACTTC. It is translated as CASSLLYRRDRGEQETQYF.

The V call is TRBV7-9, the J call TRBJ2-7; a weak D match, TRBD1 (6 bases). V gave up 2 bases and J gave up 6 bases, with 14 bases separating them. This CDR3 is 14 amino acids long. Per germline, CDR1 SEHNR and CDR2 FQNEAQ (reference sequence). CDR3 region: CASSLIQGNSEQYF. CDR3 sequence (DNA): TGTGCCAGCAGCTTAATACAGGGAAATAGCGAGCAGTACTTC.